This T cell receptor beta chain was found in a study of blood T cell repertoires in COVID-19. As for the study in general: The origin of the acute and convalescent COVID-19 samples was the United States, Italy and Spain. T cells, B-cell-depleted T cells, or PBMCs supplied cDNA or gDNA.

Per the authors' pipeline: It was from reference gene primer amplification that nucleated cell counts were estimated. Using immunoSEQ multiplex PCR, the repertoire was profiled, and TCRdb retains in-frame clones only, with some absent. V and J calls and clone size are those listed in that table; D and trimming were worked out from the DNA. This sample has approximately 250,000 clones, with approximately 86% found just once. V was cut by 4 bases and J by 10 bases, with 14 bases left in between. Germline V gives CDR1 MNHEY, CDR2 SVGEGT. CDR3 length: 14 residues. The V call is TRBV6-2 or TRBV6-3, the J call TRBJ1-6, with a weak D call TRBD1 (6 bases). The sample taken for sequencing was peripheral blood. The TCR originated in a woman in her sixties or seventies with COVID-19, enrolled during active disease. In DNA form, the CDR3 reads TGTGCCAGCAGTTCCTCCGGGACACCCTCACCCCTCCACTTT. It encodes CASSSSGTPSPLHF.